The 25 T cell receptor beta chains below come from one sample, sequenced in a study of blood T cell repertoires in COVID-19. Clones were sequenced by immunoSEQ multiplex PCR, and TCRdb holds only the in-frame ones, with some missing. The sample holds 150,000 to 200,000 clones, about four fifths seen once. The specimen sequenced was peripheral blood. The receptors were gathered from a man between 65 and 85 years old with active or convalescent COVID-19.

This clone was counted once. The chain combines TRBV24-1 with TRBJ2-3; 10 nucleotides agree with TRBD2. This CDR3 is 15 amino acids long. Germline CDR1 and CDR2: KGHDR and SFDVKD. The V segment lost 6 bases and the J segment 3 bases; nucleotides outside the gene matches: 5. In DNA, the CDR3 is TGTGCCACCAGTTTGGGTAGCGGGAGGACAGATACGCAGTATTTT. It encodes CATSLGSGRTDTQYF.

V is TRBV12-5 and J is TRBJ1-2; 7 bases map to TRBD1. Germline V gene lookup returns CDR1 LGHNT and CDR2 FRNRAP. Germline trimming cut 5 bases from V and 3 bases from J; bases unmatched to any gene: 9. The CDR3 runs to 15 residues. The CDR3 DNA reads as TGTGCTAGTGGTCCGGGACAGACCTTGCACTATGGCTACACCTTC. Translated: CASGPGQTLHYGYTF.

The V call is TRBV15, the J call TRBJ1-4, with D unclear. CDR3 length: 13 amino acids. Germline-derived CDR1 and CDR2 are LNHNV and YYDKDF (reference sequence). Between the trimmed V and J ends, which lost 1 base and 7 bases, there was a span of 7 bases. CDR3 nucleotides: TGTGCCACCAGCAGAGGGGCCCTTGAAAAACTGTTTTTT. Translation: CATSRGALEKLFF.

The chain links TRBV5-5 to TRBJ1-2; TRBD1 matches at 7 bases. Per the germline V gene, CDR1 is SGHKS and CDR2 is YYEKEE (reference sequence). The CDR3 is 20 residues long. The trim removed 4 bases at V and 2 bases at J, leaving 23 bases unmatched. CDR3 protein: CASSPRMARQGRSENYGYTF. CDR3 DNA: TGTGCCAGCAGCCCGAGGATGGCCAGACAGGGACGTTCGGAGAACTATGGCTACACCTTC.

This clone was counted a single time. The rearrangement joins TRBV5-6 to TRBJ1-4, with D hard to call. V dropped 4 bases and J dropped 5 bases, with 3 bases sitting between them. This CDR3 is 11 amino acids long. Germline loops: CDR1 SGHDT, CDR2 YYEEEE. The CDR3 region has the DNA TGTGCCAGCAGCCAAAATGAAAAACTGTTTTTT. Its protein is CASSQNEKLFF.

J is TRBJ2-5 and V is TRBV7-2; perhaps TRBD2 as D (7 bases). The V gene lost 1 base and the J gene lost 5 bases, with 14 bases spanning the gap. Germline CDR1 and CDR2: SGHTA and FQGNSA. The CDR3 is 15 amino acids. CDR3 amino acids: CASSLVRGAAETQYF. Written as DNA, the CDR3 is TGTGCCAGCAGCTTAGTCCGGGGGGCCGCGGAGACCCAGTACTTC.

V gene TRBV12-1 combines with J gene TRBJ2-7; TRBD1 is taken as the D call from the table, unchecked against the DNA. TRBV12-1 is deemed a pseudogene. The CDR3 contains 15 residues. The CDR3 sequence: CASSHRDRDLYEQYF. CDR3 coding DNA: TGTGCCAGCAGTCACCGGGACAGGGACCTCTACGAGCAGTACTTC.

The J gene is TRBJ2-7, the V gene TRBV5-1; a weak D match, TRBD1 (5 bases). CDR3 length: 15 residues. Germline V gene sequence: CDR1 SGHRS, CDR2 YFSETQ. The ends were cut back, 4 bases at V and 5 bases at J, with 19 bases in the middle. The CDR3 loop is CASSVDRRFSDEQYF. The CDR3 nucleotides read TGCGCCAGCAGCGTAGACAGAAGGTTCTCGGACGAGCAGTACTTC.

The chain carries TRBV27 and TRBJ1-2; TRBD1 matches at 8 bases. With V trimmed by 4 bases and J by 3 bases, 10 bases remained unmatched. The length of the CDR3 is 16 residues. In germline, CDR1 is MNHEY, CDR2 SMNVEV (reference sequence). CDR3 DNA sequence: TGTGCCAGCAGTTCCTGGCAGGGGGCAGGATACTATGGCTACACCTTC. Translation gives CASSSWQGAGYYGYTF.

V is TRBV21-1 and J is TRBJ1-5; the table's D call TRBD1 went unverified against the DNA. TRBV21-1 is flagged as a pseudogene. The CDR3 is made up of 20 amino acids. CDR3 coding DNA: TGTGCCAGCAGCAAGAGGCCGGGCAGGGAAGAAGGTGGCATCCGACAGCCCCAGCATTTT. The encoded protein is CASSKRPGREEGGIRQPQHF.

V gene TRBV12-3 or TRBV12-4 combines with J gene TRBJ1-3; no clear D gene. There are 12 residues in the CDR3. Trimming pared 6 bases from V and 5 bases from J, leaving 8 bases between. In DNA, the CDR3 is TGTGCCAGCAGCGCGACACGAAACACCATATATTTT. This codes for CASSATRNTIYF.

This clone was picked up one time. The V and J genes are TRBV5-1 and TRBJ2-2; the D gene is possibly TRBD1 (6 bases). CDR3 length: 14 amino acids. Germline-derived CDR1 and CDR2 are SGHRS and YFSETQ. V was clipped by 1 base and J by 7 bases, with 11 bases between them. The CDR3 spells CASSLSRGHGELFF. For the CDR3, the DNA is TGCGCCAGCAGCTTGAGCAGGGGACACGGGGAGCTGTTTTTT.

The chain's CDR3 is CASSPEKLPHYEQYF. The DNA for the CDR3 is TGTGCCAGCAGCCCGGAGAAGTTGCCCCACTACGAGCAGTACTTC. J is TRBJ2-7 and V is TRBV9; D is uncertain. CDR1 is SGDLS and CDR2 is YYNGEE in the germline V gene. The CDR3 is 15 amino acids. Trimming pared 4 bases from V and 3 bases from J, leaving 17 bases between.

This chain uses TRBV3-1 (or the pseudogene TRBV3-2) with TRBJ2-3, with 12 positions matching TRBD1. V lost 4 bases to trimming and J lost 4 bases; unmatched junction nucleotides: 3. The germline CDR1 and CDR2 sequences are LGHDT and YNNKEL (reference sequence). The CDR3 is 15 amino acids. Here the CDR3 reads CASSPWDRGPDTQYF. CDR3 DNA: TGTGCCAGCAGCCCCTGGGACAGGGGGCCAGATACGCAGTATTTT.

The J gene is TRBJ2-2, the V gene TRBV6-1, with 7 bases that match TRBD1. Germline V gives CDR1 MNHNS, CDR2 SASEGT. V gave up 6 bases and J gave up 4 bases; unmatched junction bases: 8. The CDR3 has 15 residues. CDR3 sequence: CASSTGTAPTGELFF. The DNA for the CDR3 is TGTGCCAGCAGCACGGGGACAGCTCCCACCGGGGAGCTGTTTTTT.

The CDR3 is CASSFIRRGGGKTEAFF. The CDR3 bases are TGTGCCAGCAGCTTTATCCGCCGCGGGGGGGGCAAAACTGAAGCTTTCTTT. The chain combines TRBV11-2 with TRBJ1-1, with D possibly matching TRBD1 (6 bases). CDR1 SGHAT and CDR2 FQNNGV come from the germline V gene. V was shortened by 3 bases and J by 5 bases, with 22 bases between the two germline ends. The CDR3 sequence is 17 residues long.

This chain connects TRBV29-1 to TRBJ1-2, with 9 bases lining up with TRBD1. This CDR3 is 14 amino acids long. V lost 3 bases to trimming and J lost 4 bases; unmatched junction nucleotides: 6. CDR1 and CDR2 (germline): SQVTM, ANQGSEA. CDR3: CSVDEGQGTYGYTF. The CDR3, as DNA: TGCAGCGTTGACGAGGGACAGGGAACCTATGGCTACACCTTC.

The chain employs TRBV27 and TRBJ1-5, with unresolved D. Trimming removed 0 bases at V and 2 bases at J, with 8 bases between. This CDR3 has 15 residues. The germline CDR1 and CDR2 sequences are MNHEY and SMNVEV (reference sequence). The CDR3 spells CASSLSRQGNQPQHF. CDR3 sequence (DNA): TGTGCCAGCAGTTTATCAAGGCAGGGCAATCAGCCCCAGCATTTT.

The chain employs TRBV10-3 and TRBJ2-2; TRBD2 is a possible D gene (6 bases). The CDR3 contains 16 residues. V shed 6 bases and J shed 2 bases, with 16 bases lying between them. Per germline, CDR1 ENHRY and CDR2 SYGVKD. CDR3 loop: CAIRGGSTVNTGELFF. In nucleotides, the CDR3 is TGTGCCATCAGAGGAGGGTCGACTGTAAACACCGGGGAGCTGTTTTTT.

V gene TRBV10-2 combines with J gene TRBJ1-5, with unresolved D. The CDR3 loop spans 17 amino acids. Germline V gene lookup returns CDR1 WSHSY and CDR2 SAAADI. V lost 0 bases to trimming and J lost 10 bases, with 22 bases between them. The CDR3 sequence: CASSESMVGSRLGPQHF. DNA for the CDR3: TGCGCCAGCAGTGAGTCGATGGTAGGTTCCCGACTAGGACCCCAGCATTTT.

The chain recombines TRBV5-1 with TRBJ2-5; 8 positions match TRBD1. The CDR3 spans 13 residues. Looked up from germline, CDR1 is SGHRS and CDR2 is YFSETQ. V shed 4 bases, J shed 6 bases, and the junction held 5 bases outside the gene matches. The CDR3 nucleotides read TGCGCCAGCAGCCTACAGGGGGGCCAGACCCAGTACTTC. Its translation is CASSLQGGQTQYF.

This clone was observed once. The J gene is TRBJ2-5, the V gene TRBV5-1, with 8 bases identical to TRBD1. V dropped 4 bases and J dropped 4; count of bases not matched to a gene: 12. There are 16 residues in the CDR3. Germline loops: CDR1 SGHRS, CDR2 YFSETQ. The chain's CDR3 is CASSPRLQGGLETQYF. CDR3 nucleotide sequence: TGCGCCAGCAGCCCGCGACTACAGGGGGGTTTAGAGACCCAGTACTTC.

The chain has TRBV7-9 and TRBJ1-2, with 11 positions matching TRBD1. The V and J ends lost 3 bases and 6 bases, in that order; junction bases with no gene match: 6. Per the germline V gene, CDR1 is SEHNR and CDR2 is FQNEAQ (reference sequence). The CDR3 contains 15 residues. The CDR3 protein is CASSFGTGGNNGYTF. The CDR3 DNA follows: TGTGCCAGCAGCTTCGGGACAGGGGGAAATAATGGCTACACCTTC.

This chain joins TRBV19 and TRBJ1-4, with D maybe TRBD1 (5 bases). The CDR3 contains 14 residues. The V end was cut by 7 bases, the J end by 8 bases, with 17 bases between. CDR1 and CDR2 (germline): LNHDA, SQIVND (reference sequence). CDR3 in DNA: TGTGCCAGTAAAGGGCTAGGGGCAGACGAAAAACTGTTTTTT. Translation gives CASKGLGADEKLFF.

This sequence joins TRBV28 and TRBJ1-1; D possibly corresponds to TRBD1 (6 bases). The length of the CDR3 is 16 residues. V was clipped by 2 bases and J by 4 bases, with 17 bases between them. Germline V gene sequence: CDR1 MDHEN, CDR2 SYDVKM. DNA of the CDR3: TGTGCCAGCAGTTTAGGCCGAACAGGGTCAAGCACTGAAGCTTTCTTT. This translates into CASSLGRTGSSTEAFF.